This TCR beta chain originates from a study of blood T cell repertoires in COVID-19. In the study overall: Sites in the United States, Italy and Spain provided acute and convalescent COVID-19 samples. T cells, B-cell-depleted T cells, or PBMCs supplied cDNA or gDNA.

Methods used by the authors: Estimated nucleated cell counts came from reference gene primer amplification. The method was immunoSEQ multiplex PCR; TCRdb's version includes in-frame clones alone and lacks a portion of them. The V and J calls and clone size were taken over from that table, and D and trimming were inferred from the DNA. The data show approximately 78,000 clones, approximately 82% seen once. Losses at the gene ends were 5 bases for V and 3 bases for J; bases not matched to a gene: 2. The germline V gene has CDR1 SGHAT and CDR2 FQNNGV. The CDR3 is 14 residues long. This clone was counted once.

Source material: peripheral blood. The V call is TRBV11-2, the J call TRBJ2-5; 11 bases line up with TRBD2. The receptor was isolated from a woman at least 80 years old with acute or convalescent COVID-19. CDR3 DNA sequence: TGTGCCAGCAGCGATAGCGGGGGGGAAGAGACCCAGTACTTC. Translating gives CASSDSGGEETQYF.